This T cell receptor (beta chain) was found in a study of blood T cell repertoires in COVID-19. At the level of the study: PBMCs, B-cell-depleted T cells, or T cells were the source of the cDNA or gDNA that made up the material.

Germline trimming cut 3 bases from V and 7 bases from J; bases unmatched to any gene: 9. Germline V gene data show CDR1 as MDHEN and CDR2 as SYDVKM. The CDR3 consists of 16 residues. Sequencing used immunoSEQ multiplex PCR; TCRdb keeps in-frame clones, though not all of them. The sample shows tens of thousands of clones, about 89% of them seen only once. The TCR originated in a man in his 70s with active or convalescent COVID-19. This sequence joins TRBV28 and TRBJ1-5, with 10 bases aligning to TRBD1. The sequenced sample was peripheral blood. The CDR3 reads CASSFLGTGDRQPQHF. CDR3 coding DNA: TGTGCCAGCAGTTTTCTAGGGACAGGGGATCGGCAGCCCCAGCATTTT.